Included here is one T cell receptor (beta chain) sequence, with context. Each 10 ml fresh peripheral blood draw supplied the PBMCs. The entry originates in a study of T cells in Graves' hyperthyroidism and ophthalmopathy. Amplified TCR beta CDR3 regions came from RNA transcripts. First-round RT-PCR with HTBI primers amplified the TCR CDR3 region. TCRdb itself ran the multiplex PCR reads through MiXCR, one entry per CDR3 protein. Here the sample spans about 610,000 distinct CDR3 sequences, roughly 14% being singletons. The V end lost 2 bases, the J end lost 5 bases, and 10 bases lay between the germline ends. Germline V lookup: CDR1 SGDLS, CDR2 YYNGEE. The CDR3 contains 13 residues.

The TCR originated in a woman aged 40 to 50 with Graves' ophthalmopathy. V is TRBV9 and J is TRBJ2-5; no clear D. Sequencing was carried out using blood. DNA for the CDR3: TGTGCCAGCAGCGTTGAAGGGTTTGAGACCCAGTACTTC. It translates to CASSVEGFETQYF.